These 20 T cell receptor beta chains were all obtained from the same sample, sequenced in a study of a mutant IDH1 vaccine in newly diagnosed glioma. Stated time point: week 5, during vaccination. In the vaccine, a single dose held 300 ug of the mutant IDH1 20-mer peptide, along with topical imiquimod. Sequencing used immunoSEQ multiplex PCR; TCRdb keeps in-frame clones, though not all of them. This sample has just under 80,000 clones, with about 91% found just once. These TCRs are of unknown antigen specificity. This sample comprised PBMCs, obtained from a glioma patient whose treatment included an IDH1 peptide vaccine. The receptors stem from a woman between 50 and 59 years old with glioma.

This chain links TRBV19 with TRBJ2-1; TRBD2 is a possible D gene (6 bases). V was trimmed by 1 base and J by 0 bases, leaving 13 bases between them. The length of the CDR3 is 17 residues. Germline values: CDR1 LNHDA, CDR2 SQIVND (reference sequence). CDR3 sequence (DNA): TGTGCCAGTAGTATAGCAGGACGGGAGCGCTCCTACAATGAGCAGTTCTTC. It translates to CASSIAGRERSYNEQFF.

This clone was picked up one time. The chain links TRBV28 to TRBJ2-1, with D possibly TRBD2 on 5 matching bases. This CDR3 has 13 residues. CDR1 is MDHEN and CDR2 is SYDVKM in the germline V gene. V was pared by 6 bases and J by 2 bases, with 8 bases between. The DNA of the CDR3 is TGTGCCAGCAGCCGGGGAACCTACAATGAGCAGTTCTTC. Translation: CASSRGTYNEQFF.

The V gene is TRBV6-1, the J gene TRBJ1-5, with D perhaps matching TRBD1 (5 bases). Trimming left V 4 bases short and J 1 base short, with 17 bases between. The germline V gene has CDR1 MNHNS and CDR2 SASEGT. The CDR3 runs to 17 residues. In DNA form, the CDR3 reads TGTGCCAGCAGTGGTCAAGCGGGGCTGGGGAGCAATCAGCCCCAGCATTTT. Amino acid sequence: CASSGQAGLGSNQPQHF.

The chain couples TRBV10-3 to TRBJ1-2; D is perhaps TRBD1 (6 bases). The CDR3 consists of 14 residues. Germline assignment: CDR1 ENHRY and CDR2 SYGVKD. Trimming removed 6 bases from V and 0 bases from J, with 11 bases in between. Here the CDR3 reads CAISPRTANYGYTF. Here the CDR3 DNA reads TGTGCCATCAGCCCCCGGACAGCTAACTATGGCTACACCTTC.

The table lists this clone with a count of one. This CDR3 reads CATIRRSTLLAGVNEQYF. Here the CDR3 DNA reads TGTGCCACCATACGCCGCTCGACTCTTTTAGCGGGAGTCAACGAGCAGTACTTC. The chain couples TRBV28 to TRBJ2-7; 9 nucleotides match TRBD2. From germline, CDR1 is MDHEN and CDR2 SYDVKM. V was pared by 10 bases and J by 5 bases, with 24 bases of the junction left unmatched. The CDR3 length is 18 residues.

The CDR3: CASRGVRGYEQYF. The CDR3, as DNA: TGTGCCAGCAGAGGCGTCAGGGGCTACGAGCAGTACTTC. V usage is TRBV6-5 and J usage is TRBJ2-7; D is possibly TRBD1 (6 bases). The V gene's germline CDR1 is MNHEY and CDR2 SVGAGI. V was clipped by 6 bases and J by 3 bases, with 12 bases between them. The CDR3 contains 13 residues.

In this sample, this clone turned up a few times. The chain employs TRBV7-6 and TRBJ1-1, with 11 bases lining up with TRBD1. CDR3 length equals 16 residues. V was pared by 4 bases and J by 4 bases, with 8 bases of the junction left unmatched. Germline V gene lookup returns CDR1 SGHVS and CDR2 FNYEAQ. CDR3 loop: CASSSRTGGGGTEAFF. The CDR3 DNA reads TGTGCCAGCAGCTCAAGGACAGGGGGCGGCGGCACTGAAGCTTTCTTT.

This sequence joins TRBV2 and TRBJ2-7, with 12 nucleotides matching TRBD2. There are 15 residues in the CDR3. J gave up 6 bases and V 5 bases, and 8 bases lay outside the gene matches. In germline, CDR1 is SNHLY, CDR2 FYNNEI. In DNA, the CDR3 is TGTGCCAGCAGTCCCCTAGCGGGAGGGCCCAGCGAGCAGTACTTC. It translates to CASSPLAGGPSEQYF.

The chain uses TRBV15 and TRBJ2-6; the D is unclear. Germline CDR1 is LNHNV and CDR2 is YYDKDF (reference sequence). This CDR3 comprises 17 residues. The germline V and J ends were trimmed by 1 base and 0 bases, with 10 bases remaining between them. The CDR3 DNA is TGTGCCACCAGCAGAGCATATCCGGGCTCTGGGGCCAACGTCCTGACTTTC. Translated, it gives CATSRAYPGSGANVLTF.

Written as DNA, the CDR3 is TGTGCCAGTAGTATAGGGTGGGGCTCGCGAGCTTTCTTT. It specifies CASSIGWGSRAFF. This sequence joins TRBV19 and TRBJ1-1; tentatively, D is TRBD1 (5 bases). The CDR3 has 13 amino acids. Trimming stripped 1 base from V and 10 bases from J, with 13 bases between. Germline V gene sequence: CDR1 LNHDA, CDR2 SQIVND (reference sequence).

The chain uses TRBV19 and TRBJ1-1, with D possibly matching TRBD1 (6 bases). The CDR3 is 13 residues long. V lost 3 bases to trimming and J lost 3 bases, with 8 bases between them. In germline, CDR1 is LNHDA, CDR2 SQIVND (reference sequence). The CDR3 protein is CASSISGDTEAFF. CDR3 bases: TGTGCCAGTAGTATTTCAGGGGACACTGAAGCTTTCTTT.

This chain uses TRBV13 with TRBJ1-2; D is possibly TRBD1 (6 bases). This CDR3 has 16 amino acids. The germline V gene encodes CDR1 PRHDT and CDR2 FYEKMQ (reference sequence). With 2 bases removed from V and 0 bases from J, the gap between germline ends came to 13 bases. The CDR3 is CASSLRGDPSNYGYTF. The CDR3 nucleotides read TGTGCCAGCAGCTTAAGGGGGGACCCGTCTAACTATGGCTACACCTTC.

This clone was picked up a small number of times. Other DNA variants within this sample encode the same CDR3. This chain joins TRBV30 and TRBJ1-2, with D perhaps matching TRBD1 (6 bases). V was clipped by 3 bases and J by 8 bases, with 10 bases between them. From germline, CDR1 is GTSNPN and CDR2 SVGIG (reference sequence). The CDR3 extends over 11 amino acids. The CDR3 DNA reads TGTGCCTGGAGCCCCGGGGGCGGCTACACCTTC. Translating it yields CAWSPGGGYTF.

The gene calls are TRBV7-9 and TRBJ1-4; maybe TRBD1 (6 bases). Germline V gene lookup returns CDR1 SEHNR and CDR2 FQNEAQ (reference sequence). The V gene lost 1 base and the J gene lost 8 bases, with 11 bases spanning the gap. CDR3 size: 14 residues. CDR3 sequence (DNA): TGTGCCAGCAGCTTAGGTCAGGGGAAAGAAAAACTGTTTTTT. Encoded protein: CASSLGQGKEKLFF.

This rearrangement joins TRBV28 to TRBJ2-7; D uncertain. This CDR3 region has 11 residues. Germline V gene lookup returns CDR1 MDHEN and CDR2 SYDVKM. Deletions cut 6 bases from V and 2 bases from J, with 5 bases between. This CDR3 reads CASRSPYEQYF. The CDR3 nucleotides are TGTGCCAGCAGGTCTCCCTACGAGCAGTACTTC.

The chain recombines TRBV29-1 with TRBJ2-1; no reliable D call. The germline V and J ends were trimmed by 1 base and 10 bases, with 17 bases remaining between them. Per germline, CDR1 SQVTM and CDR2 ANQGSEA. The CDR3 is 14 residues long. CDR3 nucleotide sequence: TGCAGCGTTGAAGGGTGGCTCGACTCCGGAGAGCAGTTCTTC. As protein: CSVEGWLDSGEQFF.

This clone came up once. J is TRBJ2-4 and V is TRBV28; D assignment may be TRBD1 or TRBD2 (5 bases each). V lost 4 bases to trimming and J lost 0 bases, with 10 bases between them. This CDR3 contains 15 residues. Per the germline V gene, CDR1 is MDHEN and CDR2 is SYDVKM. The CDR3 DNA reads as TGTGCCAGCAGTTCCGAGGGGCTAGCCAAAAACATTCAGTACTTC. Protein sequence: CASSSEGLAKNIQYF.

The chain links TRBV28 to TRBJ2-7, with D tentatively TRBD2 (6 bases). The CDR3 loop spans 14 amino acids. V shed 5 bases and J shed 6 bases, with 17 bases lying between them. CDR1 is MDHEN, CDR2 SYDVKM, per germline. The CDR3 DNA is TGTGCCAGCAGTCCCAGGGAAGGGAGGCGCGAGCAGTACTTC. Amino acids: CASSPREGRREQYF.

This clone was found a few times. CDR3 coding DNA: TGTGCCAGCAGGATCGGACAGAACTATGGCTACACCTTC. As protein: CASRIGQNYGYTF. This chain connects TRBV6-1 to TRBJ1-2, with D maybe TRBD1 (6 bases). The CDR3 spans 13 residues. Germline CDR1 and CDR2: MNHNS and SASEGT. Trimming left V 6 bases short and J 2 bases short, with 10 bases between.

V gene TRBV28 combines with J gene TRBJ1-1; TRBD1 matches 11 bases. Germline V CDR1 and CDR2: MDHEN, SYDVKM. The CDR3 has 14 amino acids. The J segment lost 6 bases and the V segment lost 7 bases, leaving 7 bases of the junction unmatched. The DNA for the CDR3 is TGTGCCAGCACCACCGGGACAGGGGGAGCTGAAGCTTTCTTT. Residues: CASTTGTGGAEAFF.